The 5 T cell receptor beta chains in this list originate from one sample, sequenced in a study of cytomegalovirus exposure and HLA in healthy donors. The PCR employed 60 Vbeta primers together with 13 Jbeta primers. Data came from immunoSEQ multiplex PCR; TCRdb stores just in-frame clones and leaves some out. The sample holds approximately 160,000 clones, approximately 73% seen once. Source material: PBMCs. The receptor set was obtained from a man aged 50 or older in good health and CMV-seronegative.

The CDR3 loop reads CASSLIENRGDGYTF. CDR3 DNA sequence: TGTGCCAGCAGCTTAATAGAAAACAGGGGGGATGGCTACACCTTC. The rearrangement uses TRBV5-4 and TRBJ1-2, with 8 bases lining up with TRBD1. Germline CDR1 and CDR2: SGHNT and YYREEE (reference sequence). This CDR3 comprises 15 residues. V shed 2 bases, J shed 6 bases, and the junction held 9 bases outside the gene matches.

The chain recombines TRBV6-6 with TRBJ1-4, with D perhaps matching TRBD1 (5 bases). CDR3 size: 16 residues. The germline V gene has CDR1 MNHNY and CDR2 SVGAGI (reference sequence). Deletions cut 6 bases from V and 0 bases from J, with 14 bases between. The DNA for the CDR3 is TGTGCCAGCAGGCTCGACAGCGCCGCAACTAATGAAAAACTGTTTTTT. Residues: CASRLDSAATNEKLFF.

The chain is built from TRBV27 and TRBJ2-7, with 7 bases aligning to TRBD2. V trimming: 0 bases; J trimming: 3 bases; junction bases outside the gene matches: 8. This CDR3 comprises 16 residues. From germline, CDR1 is MNHEY and CDR2 SMNVEV (reference sequence). In DNA, the CDR3 is TGTGCCAGCAGTTTATCTCCCGGGAGGAGGGACTACGAGCAGTACTTC. Translating gives CASSLSPGRRDYEQYF.

The gene calls are TRBV5-1 and TRBJ2-2; TRBD1 agrees at 9 bases. The CDR3 covers 16 residues. Trimming at V came to 3 bases and at J to 5 bases, leaving 8 bases not matched to a gene. Germline CDR1 SGHRS, CDR2 YFSETQ. CDR3 region: CASSSPGTGRTGELFF. The CDR3 DNA follows: TGCGCCAGCAGCTCTCCCGGGACAGGGCGAACCGGGGAGCTGTTTTTT.

The V call is TRBV19, the J call TRBJ2-7; TRBD2 is a possible D gene (6 bases). The V end lost 5 bases, the J end lost 0 bases, and 14 bases lay between the germline ends. This CDR3 region has 15 residues. From germline, CDR1 is LNHDA and CDR2 SQIVND (reference sequence). The CDR3 reads CASSLGGSLSYEQYF. CDR3 DNA sequence: TGTGCCAGTAGTTTGGGGGGAAGCCTCTCCTACGAGCAGTACTTC.